The 28 T cell receptor beta chains below all came from one sample that was sequenced in a study of response to subunit inactivated influenza vaccine. TCRdb reprocessed the RT-PCR reads via MiXCR and lists one record per CDR3 protein. The sample shows hundreds of thousands of distinct CDR3 sequences, around 14% of them seen only once. The starting material was PBMCs from blood, obtained about 13 days after vaccination. The receptors derive from a man aged 50 to 59 who received an inactivated influenza vaccine.

This clonotype was counted many times. The rearrangement links TRBV6-1 to TRBJ2-1; 12 bases are shared with TRBD2. The CDR3 runs 16 residues. Germline assignment: CDR1 MNHNS and CDR2 SASEGT. V shed 6 bases and J 0 bases; nucleotides not matched to a gene: 3. CDR3 coding DNA: TGTGCCAGCAGCCGGACTAGCGGGATCTCCTACAATGAGCAGTTCTTC. This encodes CASSRTSGISYNEQFF.

The chain is built from TRBV20-1 and TRBJ1-5, with D possibly TRBD1 on 5 matching bases. Trimming pared 4 bases from V and 3 bases from J, leaving 10 bases between. The length of the CDR3 is 13 residues. Germline V gene data show CDR1 as DFQATT and CDR2 as SNEGSKA (reference sequence). The CDR3 here is CSATAGPNQPQHF. For the CDR3, the DNA is TGCAGTGCTACCGCGGGACCCAATCAGCCCCAGCATTTT.

The gene calls are TRBV12-3 or TRBV12-4 and TRBJ2-3; D is unresolved. The CDR3 runs 13 residues. The V end lost 3 bases, the J end lost 5 bases, and 9 bases lay between the germline ends. The DNA for the CDR3 is TGTGCCAGCAGTTTCGGTAGGAGAGATACGCAGTATTTT. Translated, it gives CASSFGRRDTQYF.

The rearrangement uses TRBV3-1 and TRBJ2-7; 8 nucleotides agree with TRBD2. Germline assignment: CDR1 LGHDT and CDR2 YNNKEL (reference sequence). Trimming cost V 2 bases and J 6 bases; bases outside gene matches: 9. The CDR3 spans 15 residues. The CDR3 spells CASSQLFSGKAEQYF. The DNA for the CDR3 is TGTGCCAGCAGCCAATTGTTTAGCGGGAAGGCCGAGCAGTACTTC.

The CDR3 bases are TGTGCCATCAGTGGCCCCCCTCCCTCCTACGAGCAGTACTTC. Encoded protein: CAISGPPPSYEQYF. The V gene is TRBV10-3, the J gene TRBJ2-7; D is undetermined. The V gene's germline CDR1 is ENHRY and CDR2 SYGVKD. This CDR3 region has 14 residues. V dropped 4 bases and J dropped 0 bases, with 10 bases sitting between them.

Only a few counts were recorded for this clonotype. This chain uses TRBV2 with TRBJ1-1; D possibly corresponds to TRBD1 (6 bases). This CDR3 spans 15 amino acids. V lost 3 bases and J lost 1, with 12 bases in between. Germline CDR1 SNHLY, CDR2 FYNNEI. The CDR3 DNA reads as TGTGCCAGCAGTGATCGTGAGGGGGGGAACACTGAAGCTTTCTTT. Translating gives CASSDREGGNTEAFF.

The table lists this clonotype with many counts. J is TRBJ2-5 and V is TRBV29-1; weak D call: TRBD1 (5 bases). Trimming left V 6 bases short and J 5 bases short, with 13 bases between. CDR3 length: 12 amino acids. Germline assignment: CDR1 SQVTM and CDR2 ANQGSEA. The CDR3 is CSVRQSRETQYF. The CDR3 nucleotides are TGCAGCGTACGACAGTCGAGGGAGACCCAGTACTTC.

This clonotype showed up just a few times. J is TRBJ1-2 and V is TRBV5-1; 7 bases agree with TRBD1. Germline loops: CDR1 SGHRS, CDR2 YFSETQ. V dropped 4 bases and J dropped 6; count of bases not matched to a gene: 3. CDR3 length: 12 amino acids. CDR3 DNA sequence: TGCGCCAGCAGCGAAACAGGGGATGGCTACACCTTC. Protein: CASSETGDGYTF.

This chain joins TRBV7-2 and TRBJ2-2; D is perhaps TRBD1 (5 bases). The CDR3 consists of 13 residues. Trimming took 7 bases from V and 7 from J, leaving 13 bases between them. Germline V gene data show CDR1 as SGHTA and CDR2 as FQGNSA. The CDR3 DNA follows: TGTGCCAGCAACGCACAGGATATCGGGGAGCTGTTTTTT. Protein product: CASNAQDIGELFF.

V gene TRBV6-1 combines with J gene TRBJ2-3; D is tentatively TRBD1 or TRBD2 (5 bases each). Germline lookup yields CDR1 MNHNS and CDR2 SASEGT. The CDR3 sequence is 14 residues long. Deletions cut 4 bases from V and 2 bases from J, with 10 bases between. CDR3 protein: CASSGRDPTDTQYF. The CDR3 DNA is TGTGCCAGCAGTGGCCGGGACCCCACAGATACGCAGTATTTT.

This clonotype was seen more than once but under ten times. This chain joins TRBV12-3 or TRBV12-4 and TRBJ2-3, with D possibly being TRBD1 or TRBD2 (5 bases each). Trimming removed 8 bases from V and 7 bases from J, with 13 bases in between. The CDR3 runs to 12 residues. CDR3 sequence: CASREGLNTQYF. Written as DNA, the CDR3 is TGTGCCAGCCGCGAGGGGCTAAATACGCAGTATTTT.

In this sample, this clonotype turned up a few times. The chain is built from TRBV7-9 and TRBJ1-2; D possibly corresponds to TRBD1 (5 bases). V lost 5 bases, J lost 5 bases, and 21 bases lay in between. The CDR3 extends over 16 amino acids. CDR1 and CDR2 (germline): SEHNR, FQNEAQ (reference sequence). The CDR3 sequence is CASSKNLEGLGYGYTF. The CDR3 coding sequence is TGTGCCAGCAGCAAAAACTTGGAGGGGTTAGGGTATGGCTACACCTTC.

The chain couples TRBV5-6 to TRBJ2-7; D gene uncertain. The germline V gene has CDR1 SGHDT and CDR2 YYEEEE. Trimming removed 5 bases at V and 3 bases at J, with 15 bases between. CDR3 length: 14 amino acids. CDR3 sequence reads: CASSPSNYIYEQYF. DNA of the CDR3: TGTGCCAGCAGTCCTTCCAATTACATCTACGAGCAGTACTTC.

The CDR3 DNA reads TGTGCCAGCAGCTGGACCACCTCTGGAAACACCATATATTTT. The encoded protein is CASSWTTSGNTIYF. The V and J genes are TRBV14 and TRBJ1-3; D call uncertain. Germline V gene data show CDR1 as SGHDN and CDR2 as FVKESK. This CDR3 spans 14 amino acids. V shed 5 bases and J shed 0 bases, with 8 bases lying between them.

This clonotype was counted only a few times. The rearrangement links TRBV30 to TRBJ2-5; D is perhaps TRBD2 (6 bases). The CDR3 covers 15 residues. V lost 0 bases and J 5 bases, leaving 16 bases between the germline ends. Germline-derived CDR1 and CDR2 are GTSNPN and SVGIG (reference sequence). The CDR3 region is CAWSVRGRMLETQYF. The CDR3 DNA reads as TGTGCCTGGAGTGTACGGGGGAGGATGCTTGAGACCCAGTACTTC.

The V and J genes are TRBV14 and TRBJ1-5; D is ambiguous. The CDR3 runs 12 residues. Germline V gene sequence: CDR1 SGHDN, CDR2 FVKESK. V gave up 6 bases and J gave up 4 bases, with 7 bases separating them. DNA for the CDR3: TGTGCCAGCAGTAAGGGAAATCAGCCCCAGCATTTT. It yields the protein CASSKGNQPQHF.

V gene TRBV4-2 combines with J gene TRBJ2-5, with a tentative D call TRBD2 (6 bases). CDR1 is LGHNA, CDR2 YNFKEQ, per germline. This CDR3 has 14 amino acids. Trimming took off 4 bases at V and 1 base at J, with 10 bases between the two ends. CDR3 coding DNA: TGTGCCAGCAGCCTCGGGGGTTTCCAAGAGACCCAGTACTTC. Translated, it gives CASSLGGFQETQYF.

Many counts were recorded for this clonotype. The V call is TRBV5-1, the J call TRBJ2-7; D possibly uses TRBD1 or TRBD2 (6 bases each). V lost 0 bases, J lost 3 bases, and 19 bases lay in between. The CDR3 runs 17 residues. CDR1 and CDR2 (germline): SGHRS, YFSETQ. The CDR3 DNA sequence: TGCGCCAGCAGCTTGGCCTATATCGGAGGGGGAGGCTACGAGCAGTACTTC. Amino acids: CASSLAYIGGGGYEQYF.

This sequence joins TRBV10-3 and TRBJ2-3, with TRBD1 identical over 7 bases. This CDR3 spans 12 amino acids. Germline values: CDR1 ENHRY, CDR2 SYGVKD. With V trimmed by 6 bases and J by 3 bases, 0 bases remained unmatched. For the CDR3, the DNA is TGTGCCATCAGGACAGGGACAGATACGCAGTATTTT. It encodes CAIRTGTDTQYF.

J is TRBJ2-7 and V is TRBV5-1, with D perhaps TRBD2 (5 bases). The V end lost 5 bases, the J end lost 2 bases, and 17 bases lay between the germline ends. The CDR3 runs to 15 residues. CDR1 is SGHRS, CDR2 YFSETQ, per germline. The CDR3 sequence is CASSSPETGTYEQYF. CDR3 nucleotides: TGCGCCAGCAGTTCTCCCGAAACGGGGACCTACGAGCAGTACTTC. The complete variable domain, with remaining parts taken from reference TRBV5-1 and TRBJ2-7, reads KAGVTQTPRYLIKTRGQQVTLSCSPISGHRSVSWYQQTPGQGLQFLFEYFSETQRNKGNFPGRFSGRQFSNSRSEMNVSTLELGDSALYLCASSSPETGTYEQYFGPGTRLTVT.

This clonotype appeared a single time. The chain uses TRBV6-1 and TRBJ2-5, with TRBD1 identical over 12 bases. Germline CDR1 is MNHNS and CDR2 is SASEGT. The length of the CDR3 is 13 residues. J was trimmed by 3 bases and V by 8 bases; bases with no gene match: 1. The CDR3 is CASGTGGKETQYF. The CDR3 DNA follows: TGTGCCAGCGGGACAGGGGGCAAAGAGACCCAGTACTTC.

CDR3 sequence: CASSRTSWDNEQFF. The CDR3 coding sequence is TGTGCCAGCAGTAGGACTAGCTGGGACAATGAGCAGTTCTTC. The chain has TRBV6-1 and TRBJ2-1; 8 nucleotides agree with TRBD2. CDR3 length: 14 residues. Looked up from germline, CDR1 is MNHNS and CDR2 is SASEGT. The junction had 5 bases not matched to a gene; V was cut back by 5 bases and J by 5 bases.

V is TRBV4-2 and J is TRBJ2-2, with TRBD2 matching 8 bases. This CDR3 has 14 residues. CDR1 is LGHNA, CDR2 YNFKEQ, per germline. V lost 4 bases to trimming and J lost 7 bases; unmatched junction nucleotides: 5. CDR3 protein: CASSLAGKGGELFF. The DNA of the CDR3 is TGTGCCAGCAGCCTAGCGGGAAAGGGCGGGGAGCTGTTTTTT.

This clonotype was seen repeatedly, ten times or more. The rearrangement joins TRBV20-1 to TRBJ2-1; D ambiguous. This CDR3 spans 13 amino acids. The V end was cut by 7 bases, the J end by 0 bases, with 10 bases between. CDR1 and CDR2 (germline): DFQATT, SNEGSKA (reference sequence). CDR3: CSVTASSYNEQFF. In DNA, the CDR3 is TGCAGTGTTACAGCCAGCTCCTACAATGAGCAGTTCTTC.

This clonotype was counted a few times. The V and J genes are TRBV5-1 and TRBJ2-1, with a tentative D call TRBD2 (5 bases). This CDR3 spans 16 amino acids. Per germline, CDR1 SGHRS and CDR2 YFSETQ. V was cut by 4 bases and J by 3 bases, with 17 bases left in between. CDR3 DNA sequence: TGCGCCAGCAGCCATAATGGGGTTAGCGACTACAATGAGCAGTTCTTC. Encoded protein: CASSHNGVSDYNEQFF.

The sample holds a few counts of this clonotype. The chain joins TRBV28 to TRBJ2-1; 15 bases map to TRBD2. CDR3 length: 18 amino acids. Germline lookup yields CDR1 MDHEN and CDR2 SYDVKM. V was clipped by 10 bases and J by 7 bases; unmatched bases: 17. The CDR3: CAITGRGLAGGNKNEQFF. CDR3 in DNA: TGTGCCATCACGGGACGGGGACTAGCGGGGGGTAACAAAAATGAGCAGTTCTTC. Looking up the rest from reference TRBV28 and TRBJ2-1 gives the full variable domain: DVKVTQSSRYLVKRTGEKVFLECVQDMDHENMFWYRQDPGLGLRLIYFSYDVKMKEKGDIPEGYSVSREKKERFSLILESASTNQTSMYLCAITGRGLAGGNKNEQFFGPGTRLTVL.

This clonotype has more than one count but fewer than ten. The rearrangement uses TRBV9 and TRBJ2-5, with 9 bases aligning to TRBD2. V lost 4 bases, J lost 3 bases, and 7 bases stayed unmatched. The V gene's germline CDR1 is SGDLS and CDR2 YYNGEE. This CDR3 is built from 15 residues. CDR3 in amino acids: CASSPVPSGKETQYF. In DNA, the CDR3 is TGTGCCAGCAGCCCCGTTCCTAGCGGGAAAGAGACCCAGTACTTC.

This clonotype was recorded many times. The genes are TRBV4-3 and TRBJ2-7; D is uncertain. The CDR3 sequence is 13 residues long. Germline lookup yields CDR1 LGHNA and CDR2 YSLEER. Trimming stripped 5 bases from V and 3 bases from J, with 11 bases between. CDR3 sequence (DNA): TGCGCCAGCAGCATAAGTGTCCTCTACGAGCAGTACTTC. Its protein is CASSISVLYEQYF.